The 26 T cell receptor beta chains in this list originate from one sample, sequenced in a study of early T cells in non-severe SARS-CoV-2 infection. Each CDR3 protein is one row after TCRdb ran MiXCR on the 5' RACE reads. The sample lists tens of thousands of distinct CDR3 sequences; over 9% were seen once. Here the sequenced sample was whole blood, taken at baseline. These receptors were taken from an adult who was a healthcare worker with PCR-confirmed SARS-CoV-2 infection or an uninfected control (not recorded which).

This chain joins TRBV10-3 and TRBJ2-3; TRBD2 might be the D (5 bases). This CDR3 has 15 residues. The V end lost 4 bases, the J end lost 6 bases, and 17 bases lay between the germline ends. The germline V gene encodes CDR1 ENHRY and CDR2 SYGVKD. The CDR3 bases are TGTGCCATCAGTGTTCGGGAAGTAGGGCGGGATACGCAGTATTTT. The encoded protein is CAISVREVGRDTQYF.

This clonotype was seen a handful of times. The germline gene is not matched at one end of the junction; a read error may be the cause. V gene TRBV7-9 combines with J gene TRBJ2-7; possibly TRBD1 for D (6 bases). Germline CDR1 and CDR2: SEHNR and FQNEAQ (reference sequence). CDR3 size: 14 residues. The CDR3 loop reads CASSLTTLGAWPDF. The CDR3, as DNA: TGTGCCAGCAGCTTAACTACCTTGGGGGCCTGGCCAGACTTC.

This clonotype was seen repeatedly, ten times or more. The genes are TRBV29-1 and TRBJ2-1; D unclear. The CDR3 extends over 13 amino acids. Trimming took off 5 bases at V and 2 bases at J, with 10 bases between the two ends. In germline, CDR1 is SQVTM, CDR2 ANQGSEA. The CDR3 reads CSVPSQAYNEQFF. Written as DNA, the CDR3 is TGCAGCGTTCCCTCCCAGGCCTACAATGAGCAGTTCTTC.

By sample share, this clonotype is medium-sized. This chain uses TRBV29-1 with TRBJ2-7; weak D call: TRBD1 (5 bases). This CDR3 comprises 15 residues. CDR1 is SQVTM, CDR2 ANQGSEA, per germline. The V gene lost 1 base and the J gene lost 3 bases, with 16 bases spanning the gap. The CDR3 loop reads CSVEGGAGRDYEQYF. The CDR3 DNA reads TGCAGCGTTGAAGGAGGTGCTGGCAGGGACTACGAGCAGTACTTC.

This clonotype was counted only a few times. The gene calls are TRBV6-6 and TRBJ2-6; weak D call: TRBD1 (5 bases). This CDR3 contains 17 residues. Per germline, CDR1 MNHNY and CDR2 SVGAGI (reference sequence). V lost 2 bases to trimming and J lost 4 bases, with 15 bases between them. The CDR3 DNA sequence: TGTGCCAGCAGTTACCTCCTGCTGGGGCTCGGGGCCAACGTCCTGACTTTC. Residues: CASSYLLLGLGANVLTF.

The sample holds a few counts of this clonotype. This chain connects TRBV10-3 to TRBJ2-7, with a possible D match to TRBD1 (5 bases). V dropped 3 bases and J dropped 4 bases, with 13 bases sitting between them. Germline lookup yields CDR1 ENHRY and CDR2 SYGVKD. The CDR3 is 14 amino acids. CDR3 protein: CAISDVQGFYEQYF. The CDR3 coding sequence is TGTGCCATCAGTGATGTTCAGGGTTTTTACGAGCAGTACTTC.

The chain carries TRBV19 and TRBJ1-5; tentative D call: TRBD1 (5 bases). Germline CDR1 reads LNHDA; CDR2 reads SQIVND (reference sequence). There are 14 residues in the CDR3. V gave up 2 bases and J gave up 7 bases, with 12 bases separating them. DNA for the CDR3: TGTGCCAGTAGTATACAGGCCTCAGGGCAGCCCCAGCATTTT. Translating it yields CASSIQASGQPQHF.

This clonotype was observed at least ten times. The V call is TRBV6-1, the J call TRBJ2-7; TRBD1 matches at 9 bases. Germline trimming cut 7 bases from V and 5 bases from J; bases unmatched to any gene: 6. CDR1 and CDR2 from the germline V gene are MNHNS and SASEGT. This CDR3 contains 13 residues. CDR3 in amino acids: CASTMTGGNEQYF. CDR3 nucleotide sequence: TGTGCCAGCACCATGACAGGGGGAAACGAGCAGTACTTC.

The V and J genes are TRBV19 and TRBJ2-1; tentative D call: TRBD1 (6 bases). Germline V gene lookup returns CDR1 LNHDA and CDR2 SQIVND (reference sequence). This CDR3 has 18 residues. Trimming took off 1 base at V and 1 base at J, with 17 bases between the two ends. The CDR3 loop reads CASSIGGRGVDSYNEQFF. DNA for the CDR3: TGTGCCAGTAGTATAGGTGGCAGGGGCGTCGATTCCTACAATGAGCAGTTCTTC.

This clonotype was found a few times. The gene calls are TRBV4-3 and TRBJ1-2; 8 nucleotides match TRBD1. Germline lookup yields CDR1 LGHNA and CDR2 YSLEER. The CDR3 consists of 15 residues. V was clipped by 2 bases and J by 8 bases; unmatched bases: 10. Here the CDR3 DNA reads TGCGCCAGCAGCCAAACCCCCGGACAGGGAAGCGGCTACACCTTC. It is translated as CASSQTPGQGSGYTF.

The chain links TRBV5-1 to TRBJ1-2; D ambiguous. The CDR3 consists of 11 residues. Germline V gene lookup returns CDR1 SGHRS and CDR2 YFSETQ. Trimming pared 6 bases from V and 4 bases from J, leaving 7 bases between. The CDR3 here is CASNSGYGYTF. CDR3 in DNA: TGCGCCAGCAATTCGGGCTATGGCTACACCTTC. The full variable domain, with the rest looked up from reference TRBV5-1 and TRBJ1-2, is KAGVTQTPRYLIKTRGQQVTLSCSPISGHRSVSWYQQTPGQGLQFLFEYFSETQRNKGNFPGRFSGRQFSNSRSEMNVSTLELGDSALYLCASNSGYGYTFGSGTRLTVV.

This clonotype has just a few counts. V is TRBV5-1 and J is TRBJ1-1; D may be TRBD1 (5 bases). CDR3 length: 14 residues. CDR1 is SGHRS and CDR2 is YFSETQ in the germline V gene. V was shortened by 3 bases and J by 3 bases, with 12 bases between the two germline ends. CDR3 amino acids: CASSSIGAHTEAFF. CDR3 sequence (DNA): TGCGCCAGCAGCTCAATAGGGGCGCACACTGAAGCTTTCTTT. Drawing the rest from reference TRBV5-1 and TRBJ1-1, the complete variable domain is KAGVTQTPRYLIKTRGQQVTLSCSPISGHRSVSWYQQTPGQGLQFLFEYFSETQRNKGNFPGRFSGRQFSNSRSEMNVSTLELGDSALYLCASSSIGAHTEAFFGQGTRLTVV.

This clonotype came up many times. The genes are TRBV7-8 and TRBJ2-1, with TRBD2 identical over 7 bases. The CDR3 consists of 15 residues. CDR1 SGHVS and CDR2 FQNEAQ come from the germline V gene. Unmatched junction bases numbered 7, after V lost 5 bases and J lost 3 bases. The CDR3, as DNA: TGTGCCAGCAGCCTGATAGCGGGCAGCTACAATGAGCAGTTCTTC. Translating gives CASSLIAGSYNEQFF.

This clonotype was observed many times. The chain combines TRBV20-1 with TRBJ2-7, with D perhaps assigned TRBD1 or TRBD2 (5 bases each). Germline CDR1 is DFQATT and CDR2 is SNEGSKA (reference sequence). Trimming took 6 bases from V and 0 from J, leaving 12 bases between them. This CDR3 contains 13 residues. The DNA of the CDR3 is TGCAGTGCCTATCGGGACGCCTCCTACGAGCAGTACTTC. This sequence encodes CSAYRDASYEQYF.

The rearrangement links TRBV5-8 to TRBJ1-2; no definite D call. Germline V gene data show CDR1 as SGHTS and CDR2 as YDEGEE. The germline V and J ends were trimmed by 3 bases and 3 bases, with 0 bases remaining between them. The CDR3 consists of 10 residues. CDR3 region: CASSYYGYTF. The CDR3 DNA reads TGTGCCAGCAGCTACTATGGCTACACCTTC.

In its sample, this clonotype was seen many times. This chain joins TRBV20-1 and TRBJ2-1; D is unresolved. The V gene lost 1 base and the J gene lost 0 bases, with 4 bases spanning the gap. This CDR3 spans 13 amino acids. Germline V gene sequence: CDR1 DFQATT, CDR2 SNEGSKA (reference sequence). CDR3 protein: CSARGDSYNEQFF. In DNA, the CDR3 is TGCAGTGCTAGAGGGGACTCCTACAATGAGCAGTTCTTC.

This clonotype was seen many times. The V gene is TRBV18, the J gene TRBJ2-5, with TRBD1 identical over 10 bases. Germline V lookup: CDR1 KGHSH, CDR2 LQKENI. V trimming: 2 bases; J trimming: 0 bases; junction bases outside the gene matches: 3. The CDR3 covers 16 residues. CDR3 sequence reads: CASSPSGTGDQETQYF. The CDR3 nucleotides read TGTGCCAGCTCACCATCCGGGACAGGGGACCAAGAGACCCAGTACTTC.

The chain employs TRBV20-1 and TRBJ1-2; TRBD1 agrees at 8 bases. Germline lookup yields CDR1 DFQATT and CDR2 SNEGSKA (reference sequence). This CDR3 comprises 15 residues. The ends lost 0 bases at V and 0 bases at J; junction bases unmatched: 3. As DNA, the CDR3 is TGCAGTGCTAGAGAGGGGGGACAGGCTAACTATGGCTACACCTTC. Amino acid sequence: CSAREGGQANYGYTF.

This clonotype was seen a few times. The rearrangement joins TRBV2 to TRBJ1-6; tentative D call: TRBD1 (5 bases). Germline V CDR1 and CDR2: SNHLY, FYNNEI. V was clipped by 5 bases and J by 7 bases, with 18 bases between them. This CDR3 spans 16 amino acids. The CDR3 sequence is CASSLNTGTENSPLHF. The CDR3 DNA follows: TGTGCCAGCAGTCTAAACACCGGGACGGAGAATTCACCCCTCCACTTT.

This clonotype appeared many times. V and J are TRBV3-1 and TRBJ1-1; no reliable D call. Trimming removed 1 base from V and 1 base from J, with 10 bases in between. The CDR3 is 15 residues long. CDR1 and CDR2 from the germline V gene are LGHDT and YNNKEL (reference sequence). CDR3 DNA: TGTGCCAGCAGCCAAGGGCGCCAGTCGAACACTGAAGCTTTCTTT. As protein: CASSQGRQSNTEAFF.

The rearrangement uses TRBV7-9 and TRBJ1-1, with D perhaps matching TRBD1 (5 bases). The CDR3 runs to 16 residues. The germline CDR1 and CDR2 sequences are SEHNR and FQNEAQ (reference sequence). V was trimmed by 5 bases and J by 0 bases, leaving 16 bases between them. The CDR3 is CASSAGRWRMNTEAFF. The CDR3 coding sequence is TGTGCCAGCAGCGCGGGACGGTGGCGAATGAACACTGAAGCTTTCTTT.

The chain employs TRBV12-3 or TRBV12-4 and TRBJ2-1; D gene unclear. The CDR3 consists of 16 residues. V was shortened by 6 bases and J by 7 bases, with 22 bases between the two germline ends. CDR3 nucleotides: TGTGCCAGCAGCCTGGTTGGACGCCGTTCGCAAAATGAGCAGTTCTTC. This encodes CASSLVGRRSQNEQFF.

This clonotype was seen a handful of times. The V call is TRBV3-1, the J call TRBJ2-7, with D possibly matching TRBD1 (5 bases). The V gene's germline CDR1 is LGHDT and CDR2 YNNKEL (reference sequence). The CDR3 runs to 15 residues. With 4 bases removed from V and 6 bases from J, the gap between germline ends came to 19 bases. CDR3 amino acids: CASSPAGASFLEQYF. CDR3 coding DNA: TGTGCCAGCAGCCCGGCTGGGGCCTCCTTTCTCGAGCAGTACTTC.

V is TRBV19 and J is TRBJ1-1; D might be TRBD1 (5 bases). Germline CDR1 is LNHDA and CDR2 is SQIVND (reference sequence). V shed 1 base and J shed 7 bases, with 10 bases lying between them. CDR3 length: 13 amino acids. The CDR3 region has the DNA TGTGCCAGTAGTATAGGCAGGGAGTTTGAAGCTTTCTTT. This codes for CASSIGREFEAFF.

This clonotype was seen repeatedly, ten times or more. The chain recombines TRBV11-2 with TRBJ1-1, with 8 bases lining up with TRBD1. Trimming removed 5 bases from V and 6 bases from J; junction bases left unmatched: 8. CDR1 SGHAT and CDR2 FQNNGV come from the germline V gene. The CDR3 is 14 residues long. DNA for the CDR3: TGTGCCAGCAGCCTGCAGGGGGCGGGGGCTGAAGCTTTCTTT. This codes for CASSLQGAGAEAFF.

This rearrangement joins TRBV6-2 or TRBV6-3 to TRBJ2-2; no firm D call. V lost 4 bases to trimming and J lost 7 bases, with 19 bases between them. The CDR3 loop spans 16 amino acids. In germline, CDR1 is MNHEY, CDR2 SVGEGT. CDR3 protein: CASSFRDFPFVGELFF. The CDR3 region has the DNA TGTGCCAGCAGTTTTAGGGATTTCCCCTTCGTCGGGGAGCTGTTTTTT.